The 2 T cell receptor beta chains presented below share a single source sample, sequenced in a study of T cell clusters in autoimmune cytopenias. One tube held mixed TRB-A and TRB-B primer pools for touch-down PCR. TCRdb reprocessed the multiplex PCR reads and stores each CDR3 protein as one record, lacking DNA. Its table lists 1,500 to 2,000 distinct CDR3 sequences. Each sample's input was around 250 ng genomic DNA, 38,000 or so genome equivalents. The specimen was peripheral blood. The source is a human donor with an autoimmune cytopenia or autoimmune hepatitis (not recorded which).

The chain combines TRBV20-1 with TRBJ1-2. The CDR3 has 13 amino acids. The V gene's germline CDR1 is DFQATT and CDR2 SNEGSKA (reference sequence). This CDR3 reads CSARWQENYGYTF.

This clonotype registers medium-sized by frequency. The chain combines TRBV15 with TRBJ1-1. This CDR3 spans 13 amino acids. The V gene's germline CDR1 is LNHNV and CDR2 YYDKDF (reference sequence). The CDR3 sequence is CATGRGMNTEAFF.